These T cell receptor beta chains were read from a single sample in a study of cytomegalovirus exposure and HLA in healthy donors. Some clones are missing from TCRdb's copy, which holds only in-frame ones; the method was immunoSEQ multiplex PCR. The sample holds about 130,000 clones, around four fifths seen once. Material for sequencing was PBMCs. These receptors all come from a boy younger than 18 in good health and CMV-seronegative. The CDR3 runs from the conserved cysteine through the conserved F or W. A D gene is named only where the DNA matches it firmly. Where a row states a size, it is once, few, many or the class of an expanded clone; other rows omit it.

J,D,size,V,CDR3,DNA
TRBJ2-1,TRBD2,NA,TRBV4-2,CASSPKGTSGSSYNEQFF,TGTGCCAGCAGCCCCAAAGGCACTAGCGGGAGCTCCTACAATGAGCAGTTCTTC
TRBJ2-7,NA,NA,TRBV7-8,CASSLTERPVYEQYF,TGTGCCAGCAGCTTAACTGAGCGCCCCGTCTACGAGCAGTACTTC
TRBJ2-3,NA,NA,TRBV14,CASSQDLLGGQYF,TGTGCCAGCAGCCAAGATTTGTTGGGAGGGCAGTATTTT
TRBJ2-1,TRBD2,NA,TRBV11-3,CASSPRSLLGLAGADEQFF,TGTGCCAGCAGCCCCCGGTCCCTCCTCGGACTAGCGGGAGCGGATGAGCAGTTCTTC
TRBJ1-5,TRBD1,few,TRBV2,CASSELRDSVKPQHF,TGTGCCAGCAGTGAGCTTCGGGACAGTGTAAAACCCCAGCATTTT
TRBJ2-1,NA,NA,TRBV9,CASSSTGISYNEQFF,TGTGCCAGCAGCTCCACGGGGATATCCTACAATGAGCAGTTCTTC
TRBJ2-1,NA,NA,TRBV5-1,CASSLVSSSYNEQFF,TGCGCCAGCAGCTTGGTTTCGAGCTCCTACAATGAGCAGTTCTTC
TRBJ1-5,NA,NA,TRBV19,CASRSRGNQPQHF,TGTGCCAGTCGGAGCAGGGGCAATCAGCCCCAGCATTTT
TRBJ1-1,NA,few,TRBV2,CASRDGSEAFF,TGTGCCAGCCGGGATGGGAGTGAAGCTTTCTTT
TRBJ2-5,TRBD1,once,TRBV4-1,CASSQATTGGGETQYF,TGCGCCAGCAGCCAAGCCACCACAGGGGGCGGAGAGACCCAGTACTTC
TRBJ2-7,TRBD2,once,TRBV13,CASSLGLAVAYEQYF,TGTGCCAGCAGCTTGGGACTAGCGGTCGCCTACGAGCAGTACTTC
TRBJ2-1,NA,NA,TRBV5-6,CASSLGLLDEQFF,TGTGCCAGCAGCTTGGGACTCTTGGATGAGCAGTTCTTC
TRBJ1-1,NA,NA,TRBV30,CAWEGGAMNTEAFF,TGTGCCTGGGAGGGGGGGGCTATGAACACTGAAGCTTTCTTT
TRBJ2-1,TRBD2,NA,TRBV27,CASSYPGLAIFF,TGTGCCAGCAGTTACCCGGGACTAGCGATATTCTTC
TRBJ2-1,NA,once,TRBV27,CASSSGGGLSSYNEQFF,TGTGCCAGCAGTTCCGGAGGTGGCCTTAGCTCCTACAATGAGCAGTTCTTC
TRBJ2-1,TRBD2,NA,TRBV5-1,CASSSGTSGVNEQFF,TGCGCCAGCAGCTCCGGGACTAGCGGAGTGAATGAGCAGTTCTTC
TRBJ2-7,TRBD1,NA,TRBV27,CASSDLGQGDYEQYF,TGTGCCAGCAGTGATCTCGGACAGGGGGACTACGAGCAGTACTTC
TRBJ2-5,TRBD2,NA,TRBV19,CASSPDKVAGVETQYF,TGTGCCAGTAGTCCCGATAAGGTAGCGGGAGTAGAGACCCAGTACTTC
TRBJ2-3,NA,NA,TRBV27,CASSLSYTDTQYF,TGTGCCAGCAGTTTATCGTACACAGATACGCAGTATTTT
TRBJ1-2,NA,NA,TRBV29-1,CSVEDQGGYGYTF,TGCAGCGTTGAAGATCAAGGGGGCTATGGCTACACCTTC
TRBJ1-5,NA,NA,TRBV5-1,CASSLAWEASGGVISNQPQHF,TGCGCCAGCAGCTTGGCCTGGGAGGCCTCGGGGGGAGTGATTTCCAATCAGCCCCAGCATTTT
TRBJ1-1,NA,NA,TRBV29-1,CSVEPGLTEAFF,TGCAGCGTTGAACCAGGTCTTACTGAAGCTTTCTTT
TRBJ2-7,TRBD1,NA,TRBV4-1,CASSRGQGALAYEQYF,TGCGCCAGCAGCCGCGGACAGGGGGCGCTGGCCTACGAGCAGTACTTC
TRBJ1-2,NA,NA,TRBV7-2,CASRSGQYYGYTF,TGTGCCAGCAGGTCAGGACAGTACTATGGCTACACCTTC
TRBJ1-2,NA,NA,TRBV20-1,CSASSSDGYTF,TGCAGTGCTAGTTCTTCTGATGGCTACACCTTC
TRBJ1-2,NA,NA,TRBV6-6,CASSPYLIQDYGYTF,TGTGCCAGCAGCCCTTACTTAATTCAGGACTATGGCTACACCTTC
TRBJ2-1,TRBD2,NA,TRBV23-1,CASSLGASGTYNEQFF,TGCGCCAGCAGCCTAGGGGCTAGCGGGACCTACAATGAGCAGTTCTTC
TRBJ2-7,NA,NA,TRBV7-9,CSSSLDLWSSYEQYF,TGTTCCAGCAGCTTAGACCTATGGAGCTCCTACGAGCAGTACTTC